Listed below are T cell receptor beta chains from one sample, sequenced in a study of CD8 T cells in Susac syndrome. TCRdb processed the immunoSEQ multiplex PCR reads anew with MiXCR; each CDR3 protein has one entry. The profile covers some 200,000 distinct CDR3 sequences, with about 95% appearing a single time and 0.1% taken by the ten largest. The source material was CD4+ T cells from PBMCs. The receptors were gathered from a human donor in good health. CDR3s include the opening cysteine and the closing phenylalanine or tryptophan. A D gene is named only where the DNA matches it firmly. Not every row has a clone size; where given, it reads once, few, many or a size class.

>.|.|TRBV30|TRBJ1-2
TGTGCCTGGAGCTATCGTGCAGGATCGGGCTATGGCTACACCTTC
CAWSYRAGSGYGYTF
>.|.|TRBV7-9|TRBJ2-7
TGTGCCAGCAGCATACAGGGTTGGTACGAGCAGTACTTC
CASSIQGWYEQYF
>.|.|TRBV7-9|TRBJ2-7
TGTGCCAGCAGCCCAGACCAGGTCGGCGAGCAGTACTTC
CASSPDQVGEQYF
>.|TRBD1|TRBV10-3|TRBJ2-2
TGTGCCATTAGGGGACAGGCGTTCACCGGGGAGCTGTTTTTT
CAIRGQAFTGELFF
>.|.|TRBV7-3|TRBJ1-2
TGTGCCAGCAGCTTAGCAGGGTCGGGTGGCTACACCTTC
CASSLAGSGGYTF
>.|TRBD2|TRBV15|TRBJ2-7
TGTGCCACCAGCAGAGCGGGACTAGCGGGAGACGGTGAGCAGTACTTC
CATSRAGLAGDGEQYF
>.|.|TRBV25-1|TRBJ2-5
TGTGCCAGCAGTGATGGGGGGACCACCCCGGGGACCCAGTACTTC
CASSDGGTTPGTQYF
>.|.|TRBV29-1|TRBJ2-4
TGCAGCGTCCAGGTAGCCAAAAACATTCAGTACTTC
CSVQVAKNIQYF
>.|.|TRBV5-1|TRBJ1-1
TGCGCCAGCAGCAAGGACAGTGGGAACACTGAAGCTTTCTTT
CASSKDSGNTEAFF
>.|.|TRBV29-1|TRBJ2-7
TGCAGCGTTGAAACAGCTACGGACCTATACGAGCAGTACTTC
CSVETATDLYEQYF
>.|TRBD1|TRBV29-1|TRBJ2-4
TGCAGCGGCGGACAGGGAACCTCGAAAAACATTCAGTACTTC
CSGGQGTSKNIQYF
>.|.|TRBV30|TRBJ2-1
TGTGCCTGGAGTGTAGGACGGGAGAATGATGAGCAGTTCTTC
CAWSVGRENDEQFF
>once|.|TRBV30|TRBJ2-5
TGTGCGGGCCGCAGTCAAGAGACCCAGTACTTC
CAGRSQETQYF
>.|TRBD2|TRBV3-1|TRBJ2-4
TGTGCCAGCAGTCAGCGGGAGGGCCGTCCCAAAAACATTCAGTACTTC
CASSQREGRPKNIQYF
>.|.|TRBV30|TRBJ1-2
TGTGCCTGGATTCGGACCGCCAACTATGGCTACACCTTC
CAWIRTANYGYTF
>.|.|TRBV2|TRBJ2-1
TGTGCCAGCAGTGAGTACAATGAGCAGTTCTTC
CASSEYNEQFF
>.|.|TRBV20-1|TRBJ2-3
TGCAGTGCGGGCCCACTAGCAGATACGCAGTATTTT
CSAGPLADTQYF
>once|.|TRBV6-5|TRBJ2-3
TGTGCCAGCAAAAAAACAGATACGCAGTATTTT
CASKKTDTQYF
>few|TRBD1|TRBV3-1|TRBJ1-1
TGTGCCAGCAGCCAGGGACAGGGGCCCACTGAAGCTTTCTTT
CASSQGQGPTEAFF
>.|.|TRBV5-1|TRBJ2-6
TGCGCCAGCAGCTTGGATGGGACTGGTGGGGCCAACGTCCTGACTTTC
CASSLDGTGGANVLTF
>once|.|TRBV20-1|TRBJ1-3
TGCAGTGCTAGGGGGGACTCTGGAAACACCATATATTTT
CSARGDSGNTIYF
>.|TRBD1|TRBV20-1|TRBJ2-5
TGCAGTGCACGGGACAGGCGGTATGAGACCCAGTACTTC
CSARDRRYETQYF
>.|TRBD1|TRBV7-2|TRBJ2-7
TGTGCCAGCAGCCCACAAAGGGGGCCCTACGAGCAGTACTTC
CASSPQRGPYEQYF
>.|TRBD1|TRBV2|TRBJ2-1
TGTGCCCAGGGGGTAGAGCAGTTCTTC
CAQGVEQFF
>.|.|TRBV7-9|TRBJ2-6
TGTGCCAGCGTGCCCGCTGGGGCCAACGTCCTGACTTTC
CASVPAGANVLTF
>.|TRBD2|TRBV29-1|TRBJ2-5
TGCAGCGTGACCGAACTAGCGAGAGAGACCCAGTACTTC
CSVTELARETQYF
>.|.|TRBV27|TRBJ1-2
TGTGCCAGCAGTTTATTACTGGGGGGCGGCTACACCTTC
CASSLLLGGGYTF
>.|TRBD2|TRBV29-1|TRBJ2-1
TGCAGCGTGGTCCCGGGACTAGCGGGAGGGCCCACCTACAATGAGCAGTTCTTC
CSVVPGLAGGPTYNEQFF
>.|.|TRBV6-5|TRBJ2-4
TGTGCCAGCAGTCCCCTAAGCCAAAGGGGGAACATTCAGTACTTC
CASSPLSQRGNIQYF
>.|.|TRBV7-2|TRBJ2-2
TGTGCCAGCAGTCTCGCCCCCAGGGCCGGGGAGCTGTTTTTT
CASSLAPRAGELFF
>.|.|TRBV30|TRBJ1-1
TGTGCCTGGAGTAGGACTCTTTTTATGAACACTGAAGCTTTCTTT
CAWSRTLFMNTEAFF
>.|.|TRBV7-2|TRBJ2-7
TGTGCCAGCAGCTTAGGAAGGGCAGAAAGCTACGAGCAGTACTTC
CASSLGRAESYEQYF
>.|.|TRBV29-1|TRBJ2-3
TGCAGCGTTCAACGGGGGAGAGGAGATACGCAGTATTTT
CSVQRGRGDTQYF